The 15 T cell receptor beta chains below come from one sample, sequenced in a study of long-term antiretroviral therapy in people with HIV. Survey level was the resolution at which the v3.0 immunoSEQ assay ran. Clones were read by immunoSEQ multiplex PCR, and TCRdb kept only the in-frame ones, dropping some. Found here are roughly 28,000 clones, roughly 80% of them singletons; the top ten hold approximately 9.1%. The sequencing used unsorted PBMCs, collected 3 years after starting antiretroviral therapy. The receptors stem from a man aged 35-49 years with HIV.

This chain joins TRBV9 and TRBJ1-1; no reliable D call. The CDR3 loop spans 12 amino acids. The V end was cut by 3 bases, the J end by 1 base, with 4 bases between. Per germline, CDR1 SGDLS and CDR2 YYNGEE. DNA of the CDR3: TGTGCCAGCAGCGGGCCGAACACTGAAGCTTTCTTT. The encoded protein is CASSGPNTEAFF.

The rearrangement joins TRBV7-9 to TRBJ1-4; D not certain. V was trimmed by 5 bases and J by 4 bases, leaving 5 bases between them. CDR3 length: 12 residues. CDR1 and CDR2 (germline): SEHNR, FQNEAQ (reference sequence). The chain's CDR3 is CASSRYNEKLFF. The CDR3 DNA reads TGTGCCAGCAGCCGCTATAATGAAAAACTGTTTTTT.

The chain is built from TRBV10-1 and TRBJ2-1, with D perhaps matching TRBD1 (6 bases). The germline V gene encodes CDR1 WNHNN and CDR2 SYGVQD (reference sequence). This CDR3 spans 16 amino acids. Trimming pared 0 bases from V and 5 bases from J, leaving 14 bases between. Written as DNA, the CDR3 is TGCGCCAGCAGTGAGTCTACAGGGCACCTGGACAATGAGCAGTTCTTC. This translates into CASSESTGHLDNEQFF.

The chain joins TRBV11-1 to TRBJ1-1; possible D gene TRBD1, 5 bases. Trimming took 2 bases from V and 6 from J, leaving 16 bases between them. The CDR3 runs 15 residues. Germline assignment: CDR1 SGHAT and CDR2 FQDESV (reference sequence). CDR3 sequence reads: CASSLWDGDTAEAFF. The CDR3 nucleotides are TGTGCCAGCAGCTTATGGGACGGTGACACAGCTGAAGCTTTCTTT.

The chain employs TRBV6-5 and TRBJ1-2; D might be TRBD1 (6 bases). The V and J ends lost 2 bases and 4 bases respectively, with 11 bases between them. Germline loops: CDR1 MNHEY, CDR2 SVGAGI. The CDR3 sequence is 14 residues long. CDR3 loop: CASSYRGRGYGYTF. The CDR3, as DNA: TGTGCCAGCAGTTACCGGGGGCGCGGCTATGGCTACACCTTC.

This clone was seen more than once but under ten times. V is TRBV11-1 and J is TRBJ2-2, with D tentatively TRBD2 (6 bases). CDR3 length: 13 residues. Between the trimmed V and J ends, which lost 4 bases and 7 bases, there was a span of 10 bases. The germline gives CDR1 SGHAT, CDR2 FQDESV (reference sequence). CDR3 loop: CASSSPGDGELFF. CDR3 nucleotides: TGTGCCAGCAGCTCCCCGGGGGACGGGGAGCTGTTTTTT. The full variable domain, its missing parts supplied by reference TRBV11-1 and TRBJ2-2, is EAEVAQSPRYKITEKSQAVAFWCDPISGHATLYWYRQILGQGPELLVQFQDESVVDDSQLPKDRFSAERLKGVDSTLKIQPAELGDSAMYLCASSSPGDGELFFGEGSRLTVL.

The chain employs TRBV7-2 and TRBJ2-1; 8 bases match TRBD2. This CDR3 contains 13 residues. Germline V gene sequence: CDR1 SGHTA, CDR2 FQGNSA. V shed 4 bases and J 8 bases; nucleotides not matched to a gene: 4. The CDR3 DNA follows: TGTGCCAGCAGCTCCGTTAGCGGGGATGAGCAGTTCTTC. Its protein product is CASSSVSGDEQFF.

The V gene is TRBV9, the J gene TRBJ1-2, with TRBD1 matching over 8 bases. CDR1 SGDLS and CDR2 YYNGEE come from the germline V gene. This CDR3 is built from 14 residues. V was clipped by 0 bases and J by 4 bases; unmatched bases: 2. DNA for the CDR3: TGTGCCAGCAGCGTAGAGGACAGGGTCTATGGCTACACCTTC. This translates into CASSVEDRVYGYTF.

This chain joins TRBV29-1 and TRBJ2-5; D unclear. Trimming removed 7 bases from V and 3 bases from J, with 9 bases in between. This CDR3 has 11 amino acids. Germline V gene lookup returns CDR1 SQVTM and CDR2 ANQGSEA. The CDR3 DNA is TGCAGCGAAAAAAGCGAAGAGACCCAGTACTTC. It encodes CSEKSEETQYF. Full variable domain (outside the CDR3, taken from reference TRBV29-1 and TRBJ2-5): SAVISQKPSRDICQRGTSLTIQCQVDSQVTMMFWYRQQPGQSLTLIATANQGSEATYESGFVIDKFPISRPNLTFSTLTVSNMSPEDSSIYLCSEKSEETQYFGPGTRLLVL.

The chain employs TRBV19 and TRBJ2-2; D not resolved. The germline V gene encodes CDR1 LNHDA and CDR2 SQIVND (reference sequence). This CDR3 contains 14 residues. The V end lost 5 bases, the J end lost 4 bases, and 11 bases lay between the germline ends. The CDR3 DNA is TGTGCCAGTAGTGTAACCCCCGGCACCGGGGAGCTGTTTTTT. This codes for CASSVTPGTGELFF.

The chain joins TRBV10-2 to TRBJ2-7; no firm D call. The germline V gene has CDR1 WSHSY and CDR2 SAAADI. The V end was cut by 2 bases, the J end by 7 bases, with 6 bases between. The CDR3 spans 11 residues. DNA of the CDR3: TGCGCCAGCAGTGAGGGTTATGAGCAGTACTTC. The encoded protein is CASSEGYEQYF.

The CDR3 loop reads CASRNTGELFF. The CDR3 nucleotides are TGTGCCAGCAGAAACACCGGGGAGCTGTTTTTT. The genes are TRBV9 and TRBJ2-2, with D unclear. Germline CDR1 is SGDLS and CDR2 is YYNGEE. The CDR3 length is 11 residues. V was shortened by 5 bases and J by 2 bases, with 1 base between the two germline ends.

V gene TRBV7-9 combines with J gene TRBJ1-2; D is perhaps TRBD1 (5 bases). This CDR3 comprises 17 residues. The germline CDR1 and CDR2 sequences are SEHNR and FQNEAQ (reference sequence). With 5 bases removed from V and 4 bases from J, the gap between germline ends came to 23 bases. The CDR3 coding sequence is TGTGCCAGCAGCCCGGTCCCGGGACGGACTCCTACCTATGGCTACACCTTC. As protein: CASSPVPGRTPTYGYTF.

The chain has TRBV27 and TRBJ2-7; perhaps TRBD2 as D (5 bases). The CDR3 spans 13 residues. Germline CDR1 is MNHEY and CDR2 is SMNVEV (reference sequence). V was clipped by 1 base and J by 6 bases, with 10 bases between them. CDR3 protein: CASSLFPGGEQYF. The CDR3 DNA sequence: TGTGCCAGCAGTTTATTCCCAGGAGGCGAGCAGTACTTC.

The J gene is TRBJ1-2, the V gene TRBV27; the match to TRBD1 covers 8 bases. This CDR3 is 14 amino acids long. CDR1 is MNHEY and CDR2 is SMNVEV in the germline V gene (reference sequence). J lost 4 bases, V lost 11 bases, and 12 bases had no gene match. The CDR3 sequence is CASKLRTGIYGYTF. In DNA form, the CDR3 reads TGTGCCTCCAAACTACGGACAGGGATCTATGGCTACACCTTC.